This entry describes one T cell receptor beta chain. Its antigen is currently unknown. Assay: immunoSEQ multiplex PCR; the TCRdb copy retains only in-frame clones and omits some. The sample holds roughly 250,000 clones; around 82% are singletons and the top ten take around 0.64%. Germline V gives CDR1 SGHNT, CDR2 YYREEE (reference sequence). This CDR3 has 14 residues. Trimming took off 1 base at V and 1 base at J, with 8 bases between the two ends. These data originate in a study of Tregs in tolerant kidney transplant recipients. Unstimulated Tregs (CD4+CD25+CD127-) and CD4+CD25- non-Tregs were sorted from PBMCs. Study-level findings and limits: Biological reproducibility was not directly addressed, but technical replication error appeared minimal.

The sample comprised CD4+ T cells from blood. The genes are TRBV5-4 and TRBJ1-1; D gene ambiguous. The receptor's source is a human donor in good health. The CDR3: CASSLSWGNTEAFF. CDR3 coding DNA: TGTGCCAGCAGCTTGTCGTGGGGGAACACTGAAGCTTTCTTT.